This TCR beta chain was documented in a study of Ad26.COV2.S vaccination and SARS-CoV-2 variants. V was clipped by 0 bases and J by 3 bases, with 15 bases between them. The CDR3 length is 16 residues. Germline CDR1 and CDR2: SGHNT and YYREEE (reference sequence). The method was immunoSEQ multiplex PCR; TCRdb's version includes in-frame clones alone and lacks a portion of them. The profile shows 350,000 to 450,000 clones, approximately 90% of them singletons. This chain links TRBV5-4 with TRBJ1-2, with TRBD1 as a possible D gene (6 bases). Specimen: peripheral blood, collected after recovery from COVID-19. The TCR sequence derives from a human donor who had recovered from COVID-19. The CDR3 nucleotides are TGTGCCAGCAGCTTGGAAAACAGGGATATCGACTATGGCTACACCTTC. It codes for CASSLENRDIDYGYTF. Filled out from reference TRBV5-4 and TRBJ1-2, the complete variable domain reads ETGVTQSPTHLIKTRGQQVTLRCSSQSGHNTVSWYQQALGQGPQFIFQYYREEENGRGNFPPRFSGLQFPNYSSELNVNALELDDSALYLCASSLENRDIDYGYTFGSGTRLTVV.